The clone carrying this T cell receptor beta chain has a single count. One end of the junction fails to match germline, which may point to a read error. The germline CDR1 and CDR2 sequences are SGDLS and YYNGEE. The CDR3 is made up of 14 amino acids. This entry comes from a study of blood T cell repertoires in COVID-19. Generated by immunoSEQ multiplex PCR, the TCRdb table keeps only in-frame clones and is missing some. This table holds about 250,000 clones, about 80% found once. Input material: peripheral blood. The chain is built from TRBV9 and TRBJ2-3; 9 positions agree with TRBD2. The clonotype was recovered from a man in his fifties with active or convalescent COVID-19. The CDR3 sequence: CASNSGTSRDTQYF. The CDR3 DNA reads as TGTGCCAGCAACTCTGGGACTAGCAGAGATACGCAGTATTTT.